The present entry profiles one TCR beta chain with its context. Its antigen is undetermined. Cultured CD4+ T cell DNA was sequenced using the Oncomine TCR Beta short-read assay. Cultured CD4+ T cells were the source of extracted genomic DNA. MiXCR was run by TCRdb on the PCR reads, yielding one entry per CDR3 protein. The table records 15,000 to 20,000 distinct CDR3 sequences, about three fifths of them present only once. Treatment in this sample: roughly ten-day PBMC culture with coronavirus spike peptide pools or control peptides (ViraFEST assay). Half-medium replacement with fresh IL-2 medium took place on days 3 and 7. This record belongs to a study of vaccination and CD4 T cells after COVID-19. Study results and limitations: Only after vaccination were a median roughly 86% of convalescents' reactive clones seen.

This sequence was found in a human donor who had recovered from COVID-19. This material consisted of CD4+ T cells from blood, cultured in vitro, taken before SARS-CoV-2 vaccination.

The CDR3 sequence: CASSIVFPRSGANVLTF. CDR3 nucleotide sequence: TGTGCCAGTAGTATCGTTTTTCCACGGTCTGGGGCCAACGTCCTGACTTTC. This sequence joins TRBV19 and TRBJ2-6; no reliable D call. Trimming stripped 3 bases from V and 1 base from J, with 13 bases between. The CDR3 runs to 17 residues. Germline V lookup: CDR1 LNHDA, CDR2 SQIVND (reference sequence).